Listed below are T cell receptor beta chains from one sample, sequenced in a study of blood T cell repertoires in COVID-19. Only in-frame clones appear in the TCRdb table, and some are missing; sequencing was by immunoSEQ multiplex PCR. The repertoire holds 55,000 to 70,000 clones, with around 89% as singletons. The sample comprised PBMCs or T cells enriched from blood (not recorded which). These receptor sequences come from a woman aged 40 to 50 who had recovered from COVID-19. Each CDR3 is given with its conserved first and last residue. A D gene is named only where the DNA matches it firmly. Expanded clones get a size class; other rows say once, few or many, or leave the size out.

>TRBV28|TRBJ2-7|15|TRBD1|once
CASSLSTGDSYEQYF
>TRBV9|TRBJ2-2|16|TRBD1|-
CASSARTGANTGELFF
>TRBV19|TRBJ1-1|15|TRBD1|-
CASSIPGTVNTEAFF
>TRBV19|TRBJ1-1|15|-|-
CASTAPGQMNTEAFF
>TRBV27|TRBJ2-7|12|-|-
CASSLSGYEQYF
>TRBV5-1|TRBJ2-7|15|TRBD2|-
CASSAERGAAPEQYF
>TRBV15|TRBJ2-7|13|-|-
CATSRDRSYEQYF
>TRBV6-1|TRBJ1-5|15|TRBD1|-
CASSDTTGSNQPQHF
>TRBV6-6|TRBJ1-6|15|-|-
CASTPKGQGRSPLHF
>TRBV6-4|TRBJ1-3|15|TRBD1|-
CASSAGQGAGNTIYF
>TRBV2|TRBJ2-1|15|TRBD2|-
CASATSGGANNEQFF
>TRBV18|TRBJ1-3|16|TRBD1|once
CASSPDIGTVGNTIYF
>TRBV24-1|TRBJ2-1|16|TRBD1|-
CATSDPRDRALGEQFF
>TRBV5-6|TRBJ2-5|14|-|-
CASSFGGGAETQYF
>TRBV7-8|TRBJ2-3|15|-|-
CASSFEAGGTDTQYF
>TRBV6-5|TRBJ2-7|14|TRBD1|once
CASSTGQGPYEQYF